This T cell receptor beta chain is drawn from a study of vaccination and CD4 T cells after COVID-19. Study at large: Stimulation of cells relied on overlapping spike peptides derived from SARS-CoV-2, HCoV-NL63, HCoV-OC43 and HCoV-229E.

In regard to this clonotype: Its antigen is as yet unknown.

Cultured CD4+ T cell DNA underwent sequencing with the Oncomine TCR Beta short-read assay. Investigators obtained genomic DNA by extraction from cultured CD4+ T cells. One entry per CDR3 protein results from TCRdb running MiXCR on the PCR reads. The sample holds about 14,000 distinct CDR3 sequences; under 60% are singletons and the top ten take 8% to 13%. The treatment: approximately 9-day PBMC culture with coronavirus spike peptide pools or control peptides (ViraFEST assay). ViraFEST used peptide pools to expand antigen-specific T cells and subsequently sequenced their TCRs. Cultures got half-medium changes with IL-2 on days 3 and 7. CDR3 length: 13 residues. Germline CDR1 DFQATT, CDR2 SNEGSKA (reference sequence).

This chain joins TRBV20-1 and TRBJ1-1; tentatively, D is TRBD1 (5 bases). Here the sequenced sample was CD4+ T cells from blood, cultured in vitro, taken before SARS-CoV-2 vaccination. The sequence came from a human donor who had recovered from COVID-19. The CDR3 DNA follows: TGCAGCCAGAAAAGGGGCAGGGACACTGAAGCTTTCTTT. Protein sequence: CSQKRGRDTEAFF.